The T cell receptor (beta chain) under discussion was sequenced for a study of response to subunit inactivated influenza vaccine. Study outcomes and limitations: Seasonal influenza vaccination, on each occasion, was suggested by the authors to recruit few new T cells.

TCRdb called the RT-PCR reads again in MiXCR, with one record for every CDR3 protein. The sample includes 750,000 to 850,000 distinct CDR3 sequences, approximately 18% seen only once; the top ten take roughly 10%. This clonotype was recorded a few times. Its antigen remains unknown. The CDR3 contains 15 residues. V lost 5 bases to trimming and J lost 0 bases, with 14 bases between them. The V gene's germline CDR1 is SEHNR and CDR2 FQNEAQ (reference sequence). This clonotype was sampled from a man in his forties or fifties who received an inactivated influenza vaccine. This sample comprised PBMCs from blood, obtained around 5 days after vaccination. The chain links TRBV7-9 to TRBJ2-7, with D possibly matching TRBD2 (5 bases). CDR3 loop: CASSQGGHVSYEQYF. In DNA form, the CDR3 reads TGTGCCAGCAGCCAAGGCGGGCATGTCTCCTACGAGCAGTACTTC.